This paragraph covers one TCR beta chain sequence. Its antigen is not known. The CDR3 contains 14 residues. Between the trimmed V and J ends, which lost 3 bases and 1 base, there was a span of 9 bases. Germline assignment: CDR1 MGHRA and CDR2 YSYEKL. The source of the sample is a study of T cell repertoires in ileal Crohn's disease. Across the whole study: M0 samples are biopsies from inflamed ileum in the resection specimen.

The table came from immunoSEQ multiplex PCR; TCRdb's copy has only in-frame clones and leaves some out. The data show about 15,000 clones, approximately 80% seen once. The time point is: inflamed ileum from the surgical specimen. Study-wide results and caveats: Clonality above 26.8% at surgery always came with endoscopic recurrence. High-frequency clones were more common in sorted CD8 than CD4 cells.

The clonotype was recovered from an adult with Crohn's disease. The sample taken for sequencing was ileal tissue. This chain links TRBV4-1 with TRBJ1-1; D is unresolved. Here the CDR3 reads CASSHDAGNTEAFF. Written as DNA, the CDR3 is TGCGCCAGCAGCCATGACGCGGGGAACACTGAAGCTTTCTTT.